A single sample gave rise to the 17 T cell receptor beta chains below, sequenced in a study of monozygotic twins with inflammatory bowel disease. From its re-call of the 5' RACE reads, TCRdb lists each CDR3 protein once, without DNA. This table holds 80,000 or so distinct CDR3 sequences. The sample comprised blood. These receptors were obtained from a human donor with ulcerative colitis or Crohn's disease, or a healthy co-twin of an affected twin (not recorded which).

The chain couples TRBV27 to TRBJ2-1. Per germline, CDR1 MNHEY and CDR2 SMNVEV (reference sequence). The CDR3 sequence is 13 residues long. CDR3 in amino acids: CASSFKKGYEQFF.

The CDR3 spells CASSTGRTLSYEQYF. The chain links TRBV5-5 to TRBJ2-7; without DNA, the TCRdb call of TRBD1 cannot be checked. This CDR3 is 15 amino acids long. Germline assignment: CDR1 SGHKS and CDR2 YYEKEE (reference sequence).

V gene TRBV7-9 combines with J gene TRBJ2-7; there is no DNA to check the TCRdb D call of TRBD1. CDR1 is SEHNR, CDR2 FQNEAQ, per germline (reference sequence). This CDR3 comprises 17 residues. Here the CDR3 reads CASSPDTGQGILYEQYF.

This CDR3 is CASSTGQASYNEQFF. The J gene is TRBJ2-1, the V gene TRBV19; as DNA is missing, the TRBD1 call by TCRdb cannot be tested. The CDR3 totals 15 residues. CDR1 and CDR2 from the germline V gene are LNHDA and SQIVND (reference sequence).

The chain uses TRBV12-3 or TRBV12-4 and TRBJ2-3; lacking DNA, the TRBD2 call made by TCRdb goes unchecked. The CDR3 consists of 16 residues. The CDR3: CASRALGRPGTDTQYF.

The rearrangement links TRBV6-5 to TRBJ1-6. The CDR3 totals 15 residues. CDR1 is MNHEY and CDR2 is SVGAGI in the germline V gene. CDR3: CASSYSRAWGSPLHF.

The chain employs TRBV25-1 and TRBJ2-1. Germline V gives CDR1 MGHDK, CDR2 SYGVNS. The CDR3 length is 12 residues. CDR3 amino acids: CASRDSYNEQFF.

The chain has TRBV7-9 and TRBJ2-2; TCRdb picks TRBD2, but there is no DNA to check that call. Germline CDR1 is SEHNR and CDR2 is FQNEAQ (reference sequence). The CDR3 covers 14 residues. CDR3 sequence reads: CASSSQTAAGELFF. The full variable domain, its missing parts supplied by reference TRBV7-9 and TRBJ2-2, is DTGVSQNPRHKITKRGQNVTFRCDPISEHNRLYWYRQTLGQGPEFLTYFQNEAQLEKSRLLSDRFSAERPKGSFSTLEIQRTEQGDSAMYLCASSSQTAAGELFFGEGSRLTVL.

The rearrangement joins TRBV4-1 to TRBJ2-7. Per germline, CDR1 MGHRA and CDR2 YSYEKL. This CDR3 region has 15 residues. The CDR3 is CASSQVSMSSYEQYF.

V gene TRBV4-1 combines with J gene TRBJ1-5; checking the TCRdb D call of TRBD1 is not possible without DNA. The germline gives CDR1 MGHRA, CDR2 YSYEKL. This CDR3 contains 16 residues. This CDR3 reads CASSQDQGGAYQPQHF.

The chain links TRBV25-1 to TRBJ1-1; checking the TCRdb D call of TRBD1 is not possible without DNA. The CDR3 length is 15 residues. Per the germline V gene, CDR1 is MGHDK and CDR2 is SYGVNS. CDR3 loop: CASSEQGFMNTEAFF.

This sequence joins TRBV20-1 and TRBJ2-5; the D call from TCRdb, TRBD1, cannot be confirmed without DNA. Germline values: CDR1 DFQATT, CDR2 SNEGSKA (reference sequence). This CDR3 contains 13 residues. CDR3 sequence reads: CSASLPQEETQYF.

The chain links TRBV20-1 to TRBJ2-7; TCRdb returns TRBD1, unconfirmable since there is no DNA. The V gene's germline CDR1 is DFQATT and CDR2 SNEGSKA (reference sequence). CDR3 length equals 14 residues. The CDR3: CSARGQTVAYEQYF.

The chain joins TRBV13 to TRBJ2-7; TCRdb's assignment of TRBD1 cannot be checked, as there is no DNA. The length of the CDR3 is 15 residues. From germline, CDR1 is PRHDT and CDR2 FYEKMQ (reference sequence). The CDR3 loop reads CASSPRTGGIYEQYF.

The V call is TRBV2, the J call TRBJ2-3. The germline CDR1 and CDR2 sequences are SNHLY and FYNNEI. The CDR3 consists of 12 residues. The CDR3 is CASRALSDTQYF.

The chain couples TRBV29-1 to TRBJ1-1. The V gene's germline CDR1 is SQVTM and CDR2 ANQGSEA. The CDR3 spans 14 residues. The CDR3 region is CSAPPAARNTEAFF.

The chain is built from TRBV5-1 and TRBJ2-7; with no DNA, the TCRdb D assignment of TRBD1 cannot be verified. Germline loops: CDR1 SGHRS, CDR2 YFSETQ. This CDR3 comprises 14 residues. CDR3 amino acids: CASSLMSGPYEQYF.